This entry describes one TCR beta chain. Antigen: not known. Germline is not matched at one junction end, which may reflect a read error. This CDR3 is 15 amino acids long. In germline, CDR1 is SSHAT, CDR2 FNYEAQ (reference sequence). This entry comes from a study of blood T cells in healthy people across ages. Samples each yielded at least 5.5 micrograms of total RNA. Study findings and constraints: Donors of long life had a larger count of naive CD4+ cells and greater diversity than aged donors.

Primed by a sample-barcoded 5' primer and a J-beta primer mix, a second PCR proceeded for about 6 to 12 cycles. MiXCR, applied by TCRdb to the 5' RACE reads, yields one record per CDR3 protein. Here the sample spans approximately 900,000 distinct CDR3 sequences, 48% being singletons. Sequenced sample: blood. This sequence joins TRBV7-7 and TRBJ2-3; 8 positions match TRBD2. This TCR was recovered from a man aged 25 to 40 in good health. DNA of the CDR3: TGTGCTAGCAGCCCCATAGCGGGGAGGGCAGATACGCAGTATTTT. Its translation is CASSPIAGRADTQYF.